Each of the 9 T cell receptor beta chains below was sequenced from the same sample in a study of shared clonotypes between healthy human individuals (dated by TCRdb to 2018 to 2020). The library was prepared using the immunoSEQ multiplex PCR assay. TCRdb provides this immuneACCESS table in a form limited to in-frame rearrangements. Some clones are lacking; in checked studies, under half of them reflect an unresolved V gene, and why the rest are absent is not known. This sample comprises about 1 million clones, 75% of them detected only once. About 1.5% of the sample belongs to the ten largest clones. The sample comprised memory CD4+ T cells sorted from blood. In the paper's terms, the cell subset or site label means: CD45RA-negative fraction. These receptors were obtained from a man in his late teens or twenties in good health.

The genes are TRBV7-3 and TRBJ2-7; unclear D gene. Trimming stripped 5 bases from V and 5 bases from J, with 16 bases between. The CDR3 loop spans 14 amino acids. Per germline, CDR1 SGHTA and CDR2 FQGTGA. The CDR3 DNA reads TGTGCCAGCAGCCTAAGCCCCCCGTGGGACGAGCAGTACTTC. Its translation: CASSLSPPWDEQYF.

J is TRBJ2-3 and V is TRBV6-5; D assignment may be TRBD1 or TRBD2 (5 bases each). Germline CDR1 and CDR2: MNHEY and SVGAGI. The CDR3 is made up of 15 amino acids. Trimming cost V 5 bases and J 3 bases, with 15 bases left between them. CDR3 nucleotides: TGTGCCAGCAGTAGAAAGCCGGGGACGACAGATACGCAGTATTTT. Translated, it gives CASSRKPGTTDTQYF.

The chain combines TRBV7-3 with TRBJ2-3; 7 bases match TRBD1. The germline V gene has CDR1 SGHTA and CDR2 FQGTGA. Unmatched junction bases numbered 5, after V lost 5 bases and J lost 0 bases. The CDR3 sequence is 15 residues long. CDR3 in amino acids: CASSLGDRSTDTQYF. The CDR3 nucleotides are TGTGCCAGCAGCCTGGGGGACAGAAGCACAGATACGCAGTATTTT.

The chain couples TRBV11-2 to TRBJ2-2; D remains unclear. Trimming shortened V by 0 bases and J by 0 bases, and 11 bases separated the two germline ends. The V gene's germline CDR1 is SGHAT and CDR2 FQNNGV. The CDR3 spans 17 residues. CDR3: CASSLEWALTNTGELFF. The CDR3, as DNA: TGTGCCAGCAGCTTAGAGTGGGCCCTCACGAACACCGGGGAGCTGTTTTTT. The entire variable domain, with the rest obtained from reference TRBV11-2 and TRBJ2-2, is as follows: EAGVAQSPRYKIIEKRQSVAFWCNPISGHATLYWYQQILGQGPKLLIQFQNNGVVDDSQLPKDRFSAERLKGVDSTLKIQPAKLEDSAVYLCASSLEWALTNTGELFFGEGSRLTVL.

Notes on this clone: The identical CDR3 is also encoded by other nucleotide sequences in the sample. The chain recombines TRBV7-2 with TRBJ2-3; unclear D gene. V shed 1 base and J shed 0 bases, with 5 bases lying between them. Germline V gives CDR1 SGHTA, CDR2 FQGNSA. This CDR3 comprises 14 residues. The CDR3 protein is CASSLGPSTDTQYF. CDR3 bases: TGTGCCAGCAGCTTAGGCCCGAGCACAGATACGCAGTATTTT. The whole variable domain, filled in from reference TRBV7-2 and TRBJ2-3, reads GAGVSQSPSNKVTEKGKDVELRCDPISGHTALYWYRQSLGQGLEFLIYFQGNSAPDKSGLPSDRFSAERTGGSVSTLTIQRTQQEDSAVYLCASSLGPSTDTQYFGPGTRLTVL.

Note on this clone: Additional DNA sequences in this sample encode the identical CDR3. This chain joins TRBV10-3 and TRBJ2-3; TRBD2 is a possible D gene (5 bases). V was clipped by 3 bases and J by 6 bases, with 10 bases between them. Per germline, CDR1 ENHRY and CDR2 SYGVKD. The CDR3 has 13 amino acids. CDR3 nucleotides: TGTGCCATCAGTGATGGTCGAGGGGATACGCAGTATTTT. Amino acids: CAISDGRGDTQYF.

The chain has TRBV2 and TRBJ2-1; TRBD2 matches at 8 bases. V shed 3 bases and J 2 bases; nucleotides not matched to a gene: 6. Germline lookup yields CDR1 SNHLY and CDR2 FYNNEI. This CDR3 spans 16 amino acids. CDR3 loop: CASSESSGLAYNEQFF. CDR3 nucleotides: TGTGCCAGCAGTGAGTCGTCGGGACTAGCCTACAATGAGCAGTTCTTC.

The chain has TRBV11-2 and TRBJ2-3; the match to TRBD2 covers 9 bases. The junction had 10 bases not matched to a gene; V was cut back by 3 bases and J by 3 bases. The CDR3 consists of 17 residues. CDR1 SGHAT and CDR2 FQNNGV come from the germline V gene. As DNA, the CDR3 is TGTGCCAGCAGCTTTGTCGGACTAGCGCGCGATACAGATACGCAGTATTTT. It codes for CASSFVGLARDTDTQYF.

The V and J genes are TRBV6-5 and TRBJ2-2; no clear D. Trimming shortened V by 7 bases and J by 7 bases, and 10 bases separated the two germline ends. Germline assignment: CDR1 MNHEY and CDR2 SVGAGI. The CDR3 extends over 12 amino acids. CDR3 residues: CASNSVNGELFF. The CDR3 nucleotides are TGTGCCAGCAACTCGGTAAACGGGGAGCTGTTTTTT.